This TCR beta chain was recorded in a study of beta chain features in type 1 diabetes. Study information: Cell yields, gender and age were comparable in patients and healthy donors. Study findings and constraints: A greater similarity of naive, central memory and Treg TCRB repertoires was seen among patients than among healthy donors.

To note about this clone: Its matching antigen is unknown.

The germline V and J ends were trimmed by 1 base and 4 bases, with 25 bases remaining between them. Germline V gene data show CDR1 as LGHNA and CDR2 as YSLEER. This CDR3 comprises 19 residues. cDNA synthesis used the whole RNA isolate, giving expressed TCRB sequences. Sequenced by immunoSEQ multiplex PCR; TCRdb stores in-frame clones only, minus some. The table lists roughly 400,000 clones, less than 15% of them singletons. This receptor was obtained from a woman aged 18-35 years in good health. Sequencing used naive CD4+ T cells from blood. J is TRBJ2-5 and V is TRBV4-3; a weak D match, TRBD1 (6 bases). For the CDR3, the DNA is TGCGCCAGCAGCCAAGTTTTGGCCAGGGGTCAGTCATTAGGAGAGACCCAGTACTTC. Residues: CASSQVLARGQSLGETQYF.